This TCR beta chain was recorded in a study of T cells after yellow fever vaccination. Findings and caveats of the study: The secondary response showed a weaker magnitude and a faster peak, day 5 versus 15.

They built TCR cDNA with 5'RACE template switching, a step that put in a universal primer site and UMIs. TCRdb independently ran MiXCR on the 5' RACE reads; one entry per CDR3 protein. The repertoire holds about 510,000 distinct CDR3 sequences, with just over 20% as singletons. V dropped 5 bases and J dropped 6; count of bases not matched to a gene: 2. This CDR3 spans 13 amino acids. CDR1 SEHNR and CDR2 FQNEAQ come from the germline V gene (reference sequence). Only a few counts were recorded for this clonotype. Its matching antigen is unknown. The starting material was PBMCs, obtained roughly 23 days after the first yellow fever vaccination. This TCR was recovered from a man aged 18 to 29 who received the YFV17D yellow fever vaccine. This sequence joins TRBV7-9 and TRBJ1-4, with 8 bases aligning to TRBD1. The chain's CDR3 is CASSGTGYEKLFF. DNA for the CDR3: TGTGCCAGCAGCGGGACAGGCTATGAAAAACTGTTTTTT.